The source of this T cell receptor (beta chain) is a study of memory CD4+ T cells and cytomegalovirus serostatus. Produced via immunoSEQ multiplex PCR; TCRdb's table is partial and in-frame only. The sample holds approximately 47,000 clones, about 77% seen once. The CDR3 spans 13 residues. Between the trimmed V and J ends, which lost 5 bases and 3 bases, there was a span of 10 bases. The germline V gene encodes CDR1 LNHDA and CDR2 SQIVND (reference sequence). This clone is medium-sized by share. Single viable CD3+CD4+CD8-CD45RO+ cells were sorted as the memory CD4+ T cells. The chain employs TRBV19 and TRBJ1-1; D perhaps matches TRBD1 (5 bases). The sequenced sample consisted of memory CD4+ T cells from blood. The clonotype was recovered from an adult in good health and CMV-seronegative. The CDR3 sequence: CASSVKGDTEAFF. As DNA, the CDR3 is TGTGCCAGTAGTGTTAAAGGGGACACTGAAGCTTTCTTT.